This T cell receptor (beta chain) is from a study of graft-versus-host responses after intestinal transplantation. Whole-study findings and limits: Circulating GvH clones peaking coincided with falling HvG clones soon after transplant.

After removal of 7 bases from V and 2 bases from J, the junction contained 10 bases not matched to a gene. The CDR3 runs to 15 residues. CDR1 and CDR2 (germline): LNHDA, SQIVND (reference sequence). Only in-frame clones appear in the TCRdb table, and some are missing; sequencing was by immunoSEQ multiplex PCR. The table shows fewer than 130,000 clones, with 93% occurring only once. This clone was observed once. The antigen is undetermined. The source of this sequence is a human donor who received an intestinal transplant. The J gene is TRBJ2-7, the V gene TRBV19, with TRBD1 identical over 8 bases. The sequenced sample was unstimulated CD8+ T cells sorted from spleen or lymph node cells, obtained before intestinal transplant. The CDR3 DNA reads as TGTGCCAGTACCACGGGGACAGGCCTCACCTACGAGCAGTACTTC. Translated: CASTTGTGLTYEQYF.